Below, 22 T cell receptor beta chains from the same sample are listed, as sequenced in a study of cytomegalovirus exposure and HLA in healthy donors. The study ran its PCR with 60 Vbeta and 13 Jbeta primers. Only in-frame clones appear in the TCRdb table, and some are missing; sequencing was by immunoSEQ multiplex PCR. The repertoire includes some 130,000 clones, roughly three quarters of them detected once, and around 2% sits in the top ten. Sequencing was performed on PBMCs. Receptor source: a man aged 30 to 39 in good health and CMV-seronegative.

The J gene is TRBJ1-5, the V gene TRBV19, with D perhaps matching TRBD1 (5 bases). Per germline, CDR1 LNHDA and CDR2 SQIVND (reference sequence). V was cut by 5 bases and J by 0 bases, with 14 bases left in between. The CDR3 consists of 16 residues. The CDR3 DNA sequence: TGTGCCAGTAGTTGGGGCAGCCTCTATAGCAATCAGCCCCAGCATTTT. The encoded protein is CASSWGSLYSNQPQHF. The whole variable domain, remainder taken from reference TRBV19 and TRBJ1-5, is DGGITQSPKYLFRKEGQNVTLSCEQNLNHDAMYWYRQDPGQGLRLIYYSQIVNDFQKGDIAEGYSVSREKKESFPLTVTSAQKNPTAFYLCASSWGSLYSNQPQHFGDGTRLSIL.

V is TRBV5-1 and J is TRBJ2-3; the match to TRBD2 covers 9 bases. This CDR3 contains 16 residues. The junction had 10 bases not matched to a gene; V was cut back by 0 bases and J by 8 bases. CDR1 and CDR2 from the germline V gene are SGHRS and YFSETQ. CDR3 protein: CASSLGLAAGVGTQYF. The CDR3 DNA reads TGCGCCAGCAGCTTGGGACTAGCGGCTGGGGTCGGTACGCAGTATTTT.

The chain uses TRBV7-6 and TRBJ2-3; no clear D gene. Trimming removed 7 bases at V and 5 bases at J, with 10 bases between. Germline V CDR1 and CDR2: SGHVS, FNYEAQ. The CDR3 runs to 12 residues. The CDR3 reads CASKESGDTQYF. Written as DNA, the CDR3 is TGTGCCAGCAAGGAGTCGGGAGATACGCAGTATTTT.

This clone was recorded once. The chain is built from TRBV7-8 and TRBJ2-7; TRBD2 aligns across 10 bases. Trimming removed 2 bases from V and 0 bases from J; junction bases left unmatched: 7. The CDR3 has 17 amino acids. Germline V CDR1 and CDR2: SGHVS, FQNEAQ. The CDR3 DNA follows: TGTGCCAGCAGCTTAAACCCTAGCGGGGGTAGCTCCTACGAGCAGTACTTC. This translates into CASSLNPSGGSSYEQYF.

The chain links TRBV5-1 to TRBJ2-1; 16 bases match TRBD2. Trimming removed 4 bases from V and 8 bases from J; junction bases left unmatched: 6. This CDR3 has 16 amino acids. Germline lookup yields CDR1 SGHRS and CDR2 YFSETQ. The CDR3 sequence is CASSQGLAGGPDEQFF. CDR3 coding DNA: TGCGCCAGCAGCCAGGGACTAGCGGGAGGGCCCGATGAGCAGTTCTTC.

The genes are TRBV5-1 and TRBJ2-3, with TRBD2 matching 13 bases. V shed 9 bases and J 6 bases; nucleotides not matched to a gene: 10. The germline V gene encodes CDR1 SGHRS and CDR2 YFSETQ. This CDR3 is 15 amino acids long. The CDR3 reads CATQLAGGPGDTQYF. CDR3 DNA: TGCGCCACACAACTAGCGGGAGGGCCGGGGGATACGCAGTATTTT.

The CDR3 region has the DNA TGTGCCAGCAGCCCCCTAGGCGATGAAGCTTTCTTT. Its translation is CASSPLGDEAFF. The rearrangement links TRBV9 to TRBJ1-1, with D unresolved. The V gene's germline CDR1 is SGDLS and CDR2 YYNGEE. This CDR3 is 12 amino acids long. The germline V and J ends were trimmed by 4 bases and 7 bases, with 11 bases remaining between them. The full variable domain, its missing parts supplied by reference TRBV9 and TRBJ1-1, is DSGVTQTPKHLITATGQRVTLRCSPRSGDLSVYWYQQSLDQGLQFLIQYYNGEERAKGNILERFSAQQFPDLHSELNLSSLELGDSALYFCASSPLGDEAFFGQGTRLTVV.

On this clone: The same CDR3 is also encoded by other DNA sequences in this sample. This chain uses TRBV5-1 with TRBJ2-7; weak D call: TRBD1 (6 bases). V dropped 4 bases and J dropped 3 bases, with 8 bases sitting between them. In germline, CDR1 is SGHRS, CDR2 YFSETQ. CDR3 length: 12 residues. CDR3 loop: CASSQDSYEQYF. CDR3 DNA: TGCGCCAGCAGCCAGGACAGCTACGAGCAGTACTTC.

This clone was counted only a few times. In DNA, the CDR3 is TGTGCCAGCAGTTTAGGACAGGGCTGGGAAAAACTGTTTTTT. This translates into CASSLGQGWEKLFF. This sequence joins TRBV28 and TRBJ1-4; TRBD1 agrees at 8 bases. This CDR3 contains 14 residues. Germline CDR1 reads MDHEN; CDR2 reads SYDVKM. Germline trimming cut 2 bases from V and 8 bases from J; bases unmatched to any gene: 4.

This chain uses TRBV6-5 with TRBJ2-5, with D tentatively TRBD1 (5 bases). Deletions cut 0 bases from V and 4 bases from J, with 9 bases between. The CDR3 consists of 14 residues. Germline V gives CDR1 MNHEY, CDR2 SVGAGI. The CDR3 here is CASSYSYQGETQYF. The CDR3 DNA reads TGTGCCAGCAGTTACTCCTACCAGGGAGAGACCCAGTACTTC.

The chain employs TRBV6-4 and TRBJ2-1; 14 bases are a match to TRBD2. V was pared by 4 bases and J by 8 bases, with 1 base of the junction left unmatched. Germline V CDR1 and CDR2: MRHNA, SNTAGT. This CDR3 has 14 amino acids. CDR3 sequence: CASSGGLAGDEQFF. As DNA, the CDR3 is TGTGCCAGCAGTGGGGGACTAGCGGGAGATGAGCAGTTCTTC.

This chain links TRBV6-1 with TRBJ2-3; TRBD2 matches at 7 bases. CDR1 and CDR2 (germline): MNHNS, SASEGT. The CDR3 loop spans 16 amino acids. V lost 2 bases, J lost 0 bases, and 5 bases stayed unmatched. The CDR3 DNA reads as TGTGCCAGCAGTGAATTCCCGGGGGGTAGCACAGATACGCAGTATTTT. This translates into CASSEFPGGSTDTQYF.

The chain uses TRBV6-5 and TRBJ2-7; 7 bases fit TRBD2. Unmatched junction bases numbered 4, after V lost 5 bases and J lost 3 bases. The CDR3 runs to 13 residues. Germline-derived CDR1 and CDR2 are MNHEY and SVGAGI. CDR3 bases: TGTGCCAGCAGTCTGGGGACTAACTACGAGCAGTACTTC. Translating it yields CASSLGTNYEQYF.

This clone appeared a single time. This sequence joins TRBV30 and TRBJ1-4; no reliable D call. V lost 2 bases and J lost 8, with 9 bases in between. This CDR3 is built from 12 residues. Germline CDR1 and CDR2: GTSNPN and SVGIG (reference sequence). CDR3 DNA: TGTGCCTGGAGTACCCTACGGGAAAAACTGTTTTTT. Its protein product is CAWSTLREKLFF.

CDR3 in amino acids: CASSLGQQETQYF. The DNA for the CDR3 is TGTGCCAGCAGCTTGGGACAGCAAGAGACCCAGTACTTC. This chain uses TRBV7-8 with TRBJ2-5, with TRBD1 identical over 7 bases. Trimming took 3 bases from V and 2 from J; bases not matched to a gene: 0. The germline V gene encodes CDR1 SGHVS and CDR2 FQNEAQ. This CDR3 is built from 13 residues.

The chain couples TRBV6-5 to TRBJ1-2; a possible D gene is TRBD1 (6 bases). The CDR3 spans 14 residues. V was pared by 4 bases and J by 6 bases, with 15 bases between. Germline V gene sequence: CDR1 MNHEY, CDR2 SVGAGI. The CDR3 DNA reads as TGTGCCAGCAGTTTCCAGGGGCTTCAAGATGGCTACACCTTC. Residues: CASSFQGLQDGYTF.

CDR3 bases: TGTGCCAGTAGTATAGGATTAGGGGATTACAATGAGCAGTTCTTC. Its translation is CASSIGLGDYNEQFF. V and J are TRBV19 and TRBJ2-1; D is possibly TRBD1 (5 bases). CDR1 is LNHDA, CDR2 SQIVND, per germline (reference sequence). The V end lost 1 base, the J end lost 4 bases, and 11 bases lay between the germline ends. This CDR3 spans 15 amino acids.

V is TRBV7-3 and J is TRBJ2-2; D is ambiguous. The CDR3 contains 11 residues. The V gene's germline CDR1 is SGHTA and CDR2 FQGTGA. V was trimmed by 7 bases and J by 4 bases, leaving 4 bases between them. In nucleotides, the CDR3 is TGTGCCAGCATTCTCACCGGGGAGCTGTTTTTT. As protein: CASILTGELFF.

This rearrangement joins TRBV13 to TRBJ2-5; TRBD1 aligns across 8 bases. The CDR3 contains 14 residues. J lost 0 bases, V lost 3 bases, and 0 bases had no gene match. Germline CDR1 reads PRHDT; CDR2 reads FYEKMQ (reference sequence). The CDR3 reads CASSLGQDQETQYF. CDR3 sequence (DNA): TGTGCCAGCAGCTTGGGACAGGACCAAGAGACCCAGTACTTC. The full variable domain, in which reference TRBV13 and TRBJ2-5 provide the parts outside the CDR3, is AAGVIQSPRHLIKEKRETATLKCYPIPRHDTVYWYQQGPGQDPQFLISFYEKMQSDKGSIPDRFSAQQFSDYHSELNMSSLELGDSALYFCASSLGQDQETQYFGPGTRLLVL.

The chain is built from TRBV30 and TRBJ2-3; maybe TRBD1 (5 bases). The CDR3 length is 12 residues. Trimming cost V 5 bases and J 0 bases, with 6 bases left between them. Germline V gene data show CDR1 as GTSNPN and CDR2 as SVGIG (reference sequence). The CDR3 here is CAWQGSTDTQYF. CDR3 nucleotides: TGTGCCTGGCAGGGTAGCACAGATACGCAGTATTTT. Based on the CDR3 plus reference TRBV30 and TRBJ2-3, the full variable domain is SQTIHQWPATLVQPVGSPLSLECTVEGTSNPNLYWYRQAAGRGLQLLFYSVGIGQISSEVPQNLSASRPQDRQFILSSKKLLLSDSGFYLCAWQGSTDTQYFGPGTRLTVL.

V gene TRBV4-2 combines with J gene TRBJ2-3; 7 bases are a match to TRBD2. The CDR3 has 17 amino acids. CDR1 and CDR2 from the germline V gene are LGHNA and YNFKEQ. V shed 0 bases and J 0 bases; nucleotides not matched to a gene: 6. CDR3 DNA: TGTGCCAGCAGCCAAGATCCGGGGGGTGCTAGCACAGATACGCAGTATTTT. Its translation is CASSQDPGGASTDTQYF.

The rearrangement uses TRBV7-9 and TRBJ1-2, with no clear D. This CDR3 region has 13 residues. V gave up 5 bases and J gave up 7 bases, with 14 bases separating them. Germline V gene data show CDR1 as SEHNR and CDR2 as FQNEAQ (reference sequence). The CDR3 DNA follows: TGTGCCAGCAGCGCGGGTTCAAACATTGGCTACACCTTC. Protein product: CASSAGSNIGYTF. Complete variable domain (other parts from reference TRBV7-9 and TRBJ1-2): DTGVSQNPRHKITKRGQNVTFRCDPISEHNRLYWYRQTLGQGPEFLTYFQNEAQLEKSRLLSDRFSAERPKGSFSTLEIQRTEQGDSAMYLCASSAGSNIGYTFGSGTRLTVV.